Below, 17 T cell receptor beta chains from the same sample are listed, as sequenced in a study of vaccination and CD4 T cells after COVID-19. Their recognized antigens are unknown. Regarding treatment: roughly ten-day PBMC culture with coronavirus spike peptide pools or control peptides (ViraFEST assay). The Oncomine TCR Beta short-read assay was what sequenced the DNA obtained from cultured CD4+ T cells. TCRdb called the PCR reads again in MiXCR, with one record for every CDR3 protein. The profile covers 14,000 to 15,000 distinct CDR3 sequences, with 52% appearing a single time and roughly 7.6% taken by the ten largest. The sample was CD4+ T cells from blood, cultured in vitro. These TCRs come from a human donor who had recovered from COVID-19.

This clonotype was counted only a few times. This rearrangement joins TRBV25-1 to TRBJ1-5; no firm D call. Trimming pared 4 bases from V and 4 bases from J, leaving 20 bases between. In germline, CDR1 is MGHDK, CDR2 SYGVNS. This CDR3 is 17 amino acids long. CDR3 bases: TGTGCCAGCAGTGCTCAGTGGACCTCCTGGGGTAATCAGCCCCAGCATTTT. Its protein is CASSAQWTSWGNQPQHF. Full variable domain (rest looked up from reference TRBV25-1 and TRBJ1-5): EADIYQTPRYLVIGTGKKITLECSQTMGHDKMYWYQQDPGMELHLIHYSYGVNSTEKGDLSSESTVSRIRTEHFPLTLESARPSHTSQYLCASSAQWTSWGNQPQHFGDGTRLSIL.

This clonotype has more than one count but fewer than ten. The CDR3 coding sequence is TGTGCCAGCAGCTTAGGAGGACTAGAGTACCAAGAGACCCAGTACTTC. This translates into CASSLGGLEYQETQYF. The chain recombines TRBV7-2 with TRBJ2-5; TRBD2 agrees at 7 bases. Losses at the gene ends were 1 base for V and 0 bases for J; bases not matched to a gene: 5. Per germline, CDR1 SGHTA and CDR2 FQGNSA. The CDR3 runs to 16 residues.

This clonotype was recorded a few times. The gene calls are TRBV6-2 or TRBV6-3 and TRBJ2-5; D is ambiguous. The CDR3 extends over 13 amino acids. Germline V gene data show CDR1 as MNHEY and CDR2 as SVGEGT. Trimming stripped 2 bases from V and 5 bases from J, with 9 bases between. This CDR3 reads CASSYQLSETQYF. As DNA, the CDR3 is TGTGCCAGCAGTTACCAGCTTTCGGAGACCCAGTACTTC.

V usage is TRBV11-2 and J usage is TRBJ2-3, with D maybe TRBD2 (6 bases). Germline CDR1 reads SGHAT; CDR2 reads FQNNGV. The CDR3 loop spans 15 amino acids. Trimming removed 0 bases from V and 4 bases from J, with 11 bases in between. The CDR3 DNA is TGTGCCAGCAGCTTAGATCAGGCGGGACCAGATACGCAGTATTTT. This gives the protein CASSLDQAGPDTQYF. The whole variable domain, filled in from reference TRBV11-2 and TRBJ2-3, reads EAGVAQSPRYKIIEKRQSVAFWCNPISGHATLYWYQQILGQGPKLLIQFQNNGVVDDSQLPKDRFSAERLKGVDSTLKIQPAKLEDSAVYLCASSLDQAGPDTQYFGPGTRLTVL.

The chain has TRBV7-9 and TRBJ1-1; D may be TRBD1 (6 bases). Germline V lookup: CDR1 SEHNR, CDR2 FQNEAQ (reference sequence). V was pared by 5 bases and J by 1 base, with 11 bases between. This CDR3 contains 14 residues. The CDR3 protein is CASSQDSANTEAFF. DNA for the CDR3: TGTGCCAGCAGCCAGGACAGCGCGAACACTGAAGCTTTCTTT.

The chain has TRBV20-1 and TRBJ2-5; TRBD2 is a possible D gene (6 bases). Germline assignment: CDR1 DFQATT and CDR2 SNEGSKA (reference sequence). The CDR3 loop spans 15 amino acids. Trimming cost V 0 bases and J 1 base, with 12 bases left between them. The CDR3 spells CSARDREWAQETQYF. Written as DNA, the CDR3 is TGCAGTGCTAGAGATCGGGAGTGGGCCCAAGAGACCCAGTACTTC.

The V gene is TRBV20-1, the J gene TRBJ1-5; 8 nucleotides match TRBD1. Trimming removed 3 bases from V and 1 base from J; junction bases left unmatched: 5. Germline lookup yields CDR1 DFQATT and CDR2 SNEGSKA (reference sequence). The CDR3 totals 15 residues. CDR3 amino acids: CSASQGARSNQPQHF. As DNA, the CDR3 is TGCAGTGCTAGTCAGGGGGCGAGGAGCAATCAGCCCCAGCATTTT.

This clonotype was found a few times. A read error may produce the germline difference seen at one junction end. The chain combines TRBV7-7 with TRBJ1-6; D is undetermined. This CDR3 comprises 15 residues. Germline lookup yields CDR1 SSHAT and CDR2 FNYEAQ (reference sequence). The CDR3 spells CASSQDTAFNSPLHF. Written as DNA, the CDR3 is TGTGCTAGCAGCCAAGATACAGCATTTAATTCACCCCTCCACTTT.

The chain employs TRBV6-1 and TRBJ2-7; possibly TRBD1 for D (6 bases). This CDR3 comprises 14 residues. CDR1 and CDR2 from the germline V gene are MNHNS and SASEGT. V was clipped by 3 bases and J by 5 bases, with 14 bases between them. CDR3 in DNA: TGTGCCAGCAGTGAGACCGGGTACAGGGACGAGCAGTACTTC. Translating gives CASSETGYRDEQYF.

J is TRBJ2-3 and V is TRBV19, with D tentatively TRBD2 (6 bases). Trimming removed 10 bases from V and 1 base from J, with 12 bases in between. The CDR3 consists of 13 residues. CDR1 LNHDA and CDR2 SQIVND come from the germline V gene (reference sequence). CDR3 in amino acids: CATEGGGTDTQYF. The CDR3 nucleotides read TGTGCCACCGAGGGAGGCGGCACAGATACGCAGTATTTT. The full variable domain, completed using reference TRBV19 and TRBJ2-3, is DGGITQSPKYLFRKEGQNVTLSCEQNLNHDAMYWYRQDPGQGLRLIYYSQIVNDFQKGDIAEGYSVSREKKESFPLTVTSAQKNPTAFYLCATEGGGTDTQYFGPGTRLTVL.

V and J are TRBV30 and TRBJ1-5; D call uncertain. This CDR3 region has 13 residues. Germline-derived CDR1 and CDR2 are GTSNPN and SVGIG (reference sequence). Trimming removed 0 bases from V and 0 bases from J, with 3 bases in between. DNA for the CDR3: TGTGCCTGGAGTGTATCTAGCAATCAGCCCCAGCATTTT. This codes for CAWSVSSNQPQHF.

The chain couples TRBV20-1 to TRBJ1-1, with a tentative D call TRBD1 (5 bases). V shed 3 bases and J shed 5 bases, with 19 bases lying between them. This CDR3 has 15 residues. CDR1 is DFQATT and CDR2 is SNEGSKA in the germline V gene (reference sequence). CDR3: CSASSPNGGNTEAFF. CDR3 coding DNA: TGCAGTGCTAGCAGTCCTAATGGGGGAAATACTGAAGCTTTCTTT.

The CDR3 protein is CASSPGTAHTDTQYF. In nucleotides, the CDR3 is TGCGCCAGCAGCCCCGGGACAGCCCACACAGATACGCAGTATTTT. J is TRBJ2-3 and V is TRBV5-1; 7 bases align to TRBD1. CDR3 length: 15 amino acids. Per germline, CDR1 SGHRS and CDR2 YFSETQ. J lost 2 bases, V lost 4 bases, and 7 bases had no gene match.

The chain recombines TRBV27 with TRBJ1-2, with a possible D match to TRBD1 (5 bases). The CDR3 sequence is 14 residues long. CDR1 is MNHEY and CDR2 is SMNVEV in the germline V gene (reference sequence). Trimming took off 6 bases at V and 5 bases at J, with 16 bases between the two ends. Here the CDR3 DNA reads TGTGCCAGCAGGTTGATCGGGACCTCATATGGCTACACCTTC. Residues: CASRLIGTSYGYTF.

The sample holds a few counts of this clonotype. The rearrangement joins TRBV20-1 to TRBJ2-7, with D hard to call. The CDR3 consists of 17 residues. V lost 3 bases and J 9 bases, leaving 30 bases between the germline ends. CDR1 and CDR2 (germline): DFQATT, SNEGSKA (reference sequence). For the CDR3, the DNA is TGCAGTGCTAGTCCCAGGTCCCGGATGGTTCTAGGGTTACTGCAGTACTTC. This codes for CSASPRSRMVLGLLQYF.

With respect to this clonotype: A junction boundary mismatches the germline segment, possibly from a read error. The chain links TRBV20-1 to TRBJ1-1; no reliable D call. This CDR3 is built from 13 residues. From germline, CDR1 is DFQATT and CDR2 SNEGSKA (reference sequence). The CDR3 sequence is CSANPTERTEAVF. The CDR3 region has the DNA TGCAGTGCTAATCCGACGGAGAGGACTGAAGCTGTCTTT.

This rearrangement joins TRBV19 to TRBJ1-2; D not resolved. The CDR3 is made up of 15 amino acids. Germline V gene sequence: CDR1 LNHDA, CDR2 SQIVND (reference sequence). V was clipped by 6 bases and J by 8 bases, with 22 bases between them. CDR3 DNA sequence: TGTGCCAGTAGCCAACGGGCCCTTTTGACGCTAGGCTACACCTTC. It is translated as CASSQRALLTLGYTF. Full variable domain (missing parts from reference TRBV19 and TRBJ1-2): DGGITQSPKYLFRKEGQNVTLSCEQNLNHDAMYWYRQDPGQGLRLIYYSQIVNDFQKGDIAEGYSVSREKKESFPLTVTSAQKNPTAFYLCASSQRALLTLGYTFGSGTRLTVV.